Listed below are T cell receptor beta chains from one sample, sequenced in a study of CD8 T cells in ankylosing spondylitis. MiXCR was run by TCRdb on the 5' RACE reads, yielding one entry per CDR3 protein. The sample holds approximately 150,000 distinct CDR3 sequences, roughly 30% seen once. The sequenced material came from synovial fluid, either unsorted or a sorted T cell fraction (not recorded which). These TCRs come from a male donor with ankylosing spondylitis. CDR3s include the opening cysteine and the closing phenylalanine or tryptophan. D genes are given only for firm matches. Some rows have no size entry. The others give once, few or many, or a class for an expanded clone.

clone size,D gene,V gene,J gene,CDR3 DNA,CDR3 protein
-,-,TRBV6-2/TRBV6-3,TRBJ2-7,TGTGCCAGCAGTTACCCCGAAGACGAGCAGTACTTC,CASSYPEDEQYF
-,-,TRBV15,TRBJ2-7,TGTGCCACCAGCAGAGTCGGGACGGCAACCTACGAGCAGTACTTC,CATSRVGTATYEQYF
few,TRBD2,TRBV20-1,TRBJ2-3,TGCAGTGCGCCGGGACTAGGGGTGGATACGCAGTATTTT,CSAPGLGVDTQYF
few,-,TRBV10-3,TRBJ2-3,TGTGCCATCGGGGGACAATATGGGACAGATACGCAGTATTTT,CAIGGQYGTDTQYF
-,TRBD1,TRBV7-3,TRBJ2-6,TGTGCCAGCAGCTTAAGACAGGGCGCTGGGGCCAACGTCCTGACTTTC,CASSLRQGAGANVLTF
few,TRBD1,TRBV11-2,TRBJ1-5,TGTGCCAGCAGCTTAAGCGGACAGGGACCTCAGCCCCAGCATTTT,CASSLSGQGPQPQHF
-,TRBD2,TRBV11-3,TRBJ2-7,TGTGCCAGCAGCTTAGATCCAGAGCCCGGGAGGGAGCAGTACTTC,CASSLDPEPGREQYF
-,TRBD1,TRBV10-3,TRBJ1-2,TGTGCCACCCCAGCCAGGGGGCTGAATGGCTACACCTTC,CATPARGLNGYTF
few,TRBD1,TRBV30,TRBJ2-1,TGTGCCTGGTTGGGACAGGCCCCCTACAATGAGCAGTTCTTC,CAWLGQAPYNEQFF
-,-,TRBV9,TRBJ2-2,TGTGCCAGCAGCGTAGGGGCCGTTACGAACACCGGGGAGCTGTTTTTT,CASSVGAVTNTGELFF
few,-,TRBV7-3,TRBJ2-7,TGTGCCAGCAGCTTAAAAGGTGGGAATAACTACGAGCAGTACTTC,CASSLKGGNNYEQYF
many,-,TRBV20-1,TRBJ1-2,TGCAGTGCCAGGGCCGCCGGAGGGTATGGCTACACCTTC,CSARAAGGYGYTF
-,-,TRBV11-1,TRBJ2-3,TGTGCCAGCAGCTTACCTGAAGGGGCCACAGATACGCAGTATTTT,CASSLPEGATDTQYF
few,-,TRBV30,TRBJ2-5,TGTGCCTGGAGGCGACGGTCCCAAGAGACCCAGTACTTC,CAWRRRSQETQYF
-,-,TRBV5-1,TRBJ2-1,TGCGCCAGCAGCTTGGGGGGGACCTTCGTGGATGAGCAGTTCTTC,CASSLGGTFVDEQFF
many,-,TRBV2,TRBJ2-3,TGTGCCAGCAGTGAAGCGCTTACAGATACGCAGTATTTT,CASSEALTDTQYF
-,-,TRBV20-1,TRBJ1-2,TGCAGTGCCATCACAATTCTGGGAAACTATGGCTACACCTTC,CSAITILGNYGYTF
many,-,TRBV18,TRBJ2-1,TGTGCCAGCTCACCAAGGGGGTCCGAGCAGTTCTTC,CASSPRGSEQFF
few,-,TRBV6-5,TRBJ2-1,TGTGCCAGCAGTTCAAGGGGGCGGGGGCACAATGAGCAGTTCTTC,CASSSRGRGHNEQFF
-,-,TRBV7-2,TRBJ2-7,TGTGCCAGCAGCCAAAGTGGGGCGGGACCCTACGAGCAGTACTTC,CASSQSGAGPYEQYF
many,-,TRBV7-8,TRBJ1-2,TGTGCCAGCAGCCCCGGGGATACTGGGGGCTACACCTTC,CASSPGDTGGYTF
-,TRBD2,TRBV20-1,TRBJ2-1,TGCAGTGCTAGAACTAGCGGGAGAGGGTACAATGAGCAGTTCTTC,CSARTSGRGYNEQFF
few,-,TRBV10-3,TRBJ1-2,TGTGCCATCAGTGAGTCGGAGACAGCCCCTAAGGGCTACACCTTC,CAISESETAPKGYTF
few,-,TRBV18,TRBJ2-1,TGTGCCAGCTCACCCCCTTTGGGGAATACCTACAATGAGCAGTTCTTC,CASSPPLGNTYNEQFF
-,-,TRBV12-3/TRBV12-4,TRBJ2-3,TGTGCCAGCGTCCCCCCGGGAGCCCCGCTTACGCAGTATTTT,CASVPPGAPLTQYF
once,TRBD1,TRBV20-1,TRBJ2-5,TGCAGTGCTAGAGGGCAGGGGGCGGAGACCCAGTACTTC,CSARGQGAETQYF
many,TRBD1,TRBV10-3,TRBJ2-7,TGTGCCATCAGTGATGACAGGGATTTGAACGAGCAGTACTTC,CAISDDRDLNEQYF
-,-,TRBV7-7,TRBJ2-5,TGTGCTAGCAGCCCGGGTTTTAAAGAGACCCAGTACTTC,CASSPGFKETQYF
few,-,TRBV20-1,TRBJ2-7,TGCAGTGCTAAGGAACACATGAACGAGCAGTACTTC,CSAKEHMNEQYF
-,-,TRBV5-1,TRBJ2-7,TGCGCCAGCGGTTCCGATACAGGGACACTGTACTTC,CASGSDTGTLYF
-,-,TRBV21-1,TRBJ2-7,TGTGCCAGCAGCAAAGTTAAACAGGGGGCTCTCAGGTACGAGCAGTACTTC,CASSKVKQGALRYEQYF
few,-,TRBV7-9,TRBJ2-7,TGTGCCAGCAGCTTCGGCGGATCCCCTCTCTACGAGCAGTACTTC,CASSFGGSPLYEQYF
few,-,TRBV7-2,TRBJ2-3,TGTGCCAGCAGCTTCCTCACAGATACGCAGTATTTT,CASSFLTDTQYF
-,-,TRBV11-2,TRBJ1-3,TGTGCCAGCAGTACAGGGCCTGGAAACACCATATATTTT,CASSTGPGNTIYF
-,-,TRBV6-2/TRBV6-3,TRBJ1-1,TGTGCCAGCAGTCTTCGCGGGGGGACCACTGAAGCTTTCTTT,CASSLRGGTTEAFF
many,TRBD2,TRBV12-3/TRBV12-4,TRBJ2-2,TGTGCCAGCAGTTTAGCCGGGTCGGGAGGAGGTACCGGGGAGCTGTTTTTT,CASSLAGSGGGTGELFF
-,TRBD1,TRBV5-1,TRBJ1-5,TGCGCCAGCAGCTTAGGACAGGGACTCAATCAGCCCCAGCATTTT,CASSLGQGLNQPQHF
-,-,TRBV7-2,TRBJ2-3,TGTGCCAGCAGCCCGCCGGGGGGCCAAGAGGCTACGCAGTATTTT,CASSPPGGQEATQYF
many,TRBD2,TRBV6-2/TRBV6-3,TRBJ2-1,TGTGCCAGCAGTTACTCCTCGGGAGGGCCTCGATCCTACAATGAGCAGTTCTTC,CASSYSSGGPRSYNEQFF
-,-,TRBV29-1,TRBJ1-1,TGCAGCGTTGACGAAGGGGAGAACACTGAAGCTTTCTTT,CSVDEGENTEAFF
few,TRBD2,TRBV5-1,TRBJ2-1,TGCGCCAGCAGCCTACCCACAGAGACTAGCGAGAACTTCTTC,CASSLPTETSENFF
-,TRBD2,TRBV4-3,TRBJ2-7,TGCGCCAGCAGCCAAGATTTCGGAACTAGCGGGAGCTACGAGCAGTACTTC,CASSQDFGTSGSYEQYF
few,-,TRBV5-1,TRBJ2-5,TGCGCCAGCAGCTTCGCGGGACGACAAGAGACCCAGTACTTC,CASSFAGRQETQYF
-,TRBD2,TRBV5-1,TRBJ2-5,TGCGCCAGCAGTCCAGGACTAGAGGGGACCCAGTACTTC,CASSPGLEGTQYF
-,-,TRBV15,TRBJ2-5,TGTGCCACCAGCAGGATTGGGGGAGAGACCCAGTACTTC,CATSRIGGETQYF
few,TRBD2,TRBV6-1,TRBJ2-7,TGTGCCAGCACTAAACTAGCGACGCCTGAAAACGAGCAGTACTTC,CASTKLATPENEQYF
-,-,TRBV7-9,TRBJ2-2,TGTGCCAGCAGCTTTGGACTAACCTTGGGCGGGGAGCTGTTTTTT,CASSFGLTLGGELFF
few,TRBD1,TRBV9,TRBJ2-1,TGTGCCAGCAGCGCTGGACAGGGTAGCCGTGGTAGGTACTCCTACAATGAGCAGTTCTTC,CASSAGQGSRGRYSYNEQFF
-,TRBD1,TRBV27,TRBJ1-2,TGTGCCAGCAGTGACAGGGGGCGGGGTTTTGGCTACACCTTC,CASSDRGRGFGYTF
-,-,TRBV12-3/TRBV12-4,TRBJ2-1,TGTGCCAGCAGTCGGCAGGATTTCGATGAGCAGTTCTTC,CASSRQDFDEQFF
few,TRBD2,TRBV11-1,TRBJ2-3,TGTGCCAGCAGCTCCGGGACTAGCGGGGGAATCTACGATACGCAGTATTTT,CASSSGTSGGIYDTQYF